This T cell receptor beta chain emerged from a study of CD8+CD57+ T cells in acquired aplastic anemia. Study in general: DNA from sorted CD4+ and CD8+ cells averaged approximately 3.5 ug. Healthy CD8+ samples averaged about 11 million reads. Findings and limits, study-wide: Patients versus controls showed no significant CD8+ Simpson's diversity difference. The study identified twenty-nine CD8+ CDR3 sequences shared by patients and controls.

Note on this clonotype: Its antigen is not known. Mismatch with germline at one junction end may stem from a read error.

It was genomic DNA that served as the template for profiling TCR beta VDJ and CDR3. TCRdb reprocessed the reads via MiXCR and lists one record per CDR3 protein. Among 120,000 or so distinct CDR3 sequences listed, around 46% were seen once. Specimen: sorted CD4+, CD8+, or CD8+CD57+ T cells (not recorded which) from PBMCs. The sequence derives from a human donor in good health, serving as a control.

The CDR3 region has the DNA TGTGCTAGCAGTTCACCAGGACTCGAAGAGACCCAGTACTTC. This sequence encodes CASSSPGLEETQYF. This chain uses TRBV7-7 with TRBJ2-5; possibly TRBD2 for D (5 bases). The V gene's germline CDR1 is SSHAT and CDR2 FNYEAQ (reference sequence). The CDR3 is made up of 14 amino acids.